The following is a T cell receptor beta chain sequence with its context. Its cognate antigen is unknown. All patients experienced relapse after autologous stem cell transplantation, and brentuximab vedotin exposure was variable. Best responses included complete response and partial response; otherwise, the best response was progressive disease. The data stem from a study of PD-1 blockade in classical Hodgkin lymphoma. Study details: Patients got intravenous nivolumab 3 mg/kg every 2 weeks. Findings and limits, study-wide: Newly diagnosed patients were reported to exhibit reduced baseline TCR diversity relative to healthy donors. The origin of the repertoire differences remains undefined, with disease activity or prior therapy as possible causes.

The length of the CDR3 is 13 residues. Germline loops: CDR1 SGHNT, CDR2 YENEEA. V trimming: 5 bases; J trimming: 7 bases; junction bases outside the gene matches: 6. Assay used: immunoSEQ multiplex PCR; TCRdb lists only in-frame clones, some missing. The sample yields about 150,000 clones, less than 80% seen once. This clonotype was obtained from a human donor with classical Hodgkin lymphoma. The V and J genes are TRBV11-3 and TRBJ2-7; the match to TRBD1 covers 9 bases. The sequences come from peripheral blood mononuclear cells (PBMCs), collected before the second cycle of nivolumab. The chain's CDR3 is CASSAGQGWEQYF. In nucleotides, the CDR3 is TGTGCCAGCAGCGCGGGACAGGGATGGGAGCAGTACTTC.